This T cell receptor (beta chain) stems from a study of blood T cell repertoires in COVID-19 (TCRdb year 2020). In terms of the full investigation: Samples from collaborators originated in the United States, Italy and Spain and spanned both the acute and convalescent phases of COVID-19. The material from the prospective study consisted of cDNA or gDNA derived from T cells, B-cell-depleted T cells, or PBMCs. Deeply sampled blood TCRbeta repertoires from subjects exposed to, actively infected with, or recovered from COVID-19 were included in the dataset. The repertoires were released in a freely available public database intended as a resource for research on the immune response to SARS-CoV-2. Samples came from the ongoing ImmuneRACE study (first 160 participants) plus 1,254 subjects from 6 global collaborators. Nearly every sample came with metadata listing a de-identified subject ID, COVID-19 status, age in years and sex. Where available, HLA class I and class II types were taken from metadata supplied by the sample provider and were not determined by assay-based typing.

Each collaborating institution followed its own protocols to collect whole blood in K2EDTA tubes. For TCRbeta analysis, collaborators shipped samples in one of three forms: frozen whole blood, isolated PBMCs, or DNA extracted from either of those sample types. TCRbeta CDR3 regions were amplified from genomic DNA by means of the immunoSEQ Assay, a bias-controlled multiplex PCR. The published analysis was carried out like this. The number of nucleated cells in each sample was estimated by amplification of reference gene primers within the assay. Sequence reads were collapsed and filtered to measure the absolute abundance of every unique TCRbeta CDR3 rearrangement. Productive Simpson clonality was computed per sample as the square root of Simpson's diversity index over productive rearrangements. Not all clones reach the TCRdb copy of this immuneACCESS table, which keeps in-frame sequences only. Checked studies attribute under half of the gap to unresolved V genes and leave the rest unexplained. The V and J calls and clone size come from that table; D and trimming were worked out from the DNA. The table for this sample lists 52,000 or so clones; more than 85% of them were counted only once. The ten most abundant clones make up roughly 7.7% of the sample.

As for this clone: This receptor's antigen is unknown. No qualities accompany the bases; no much larger clone lies one base away.

General conclusions and limits of the study: The quantity of clinical and demographic metadata differed by source and by participant and was supplied without curation.

The sequenced material came from peripheral blood. The TCR sequence derives from a woman aged 65 to 85 with active COVID-19.

The nucleotides are TGTGCCAGTAGTCTACTACAGGGGGCTAGAACTGAAGCTTTCTTT. It translates to CASSLLQGARTEAFF. The receptor chain draws on TRBV19 and TRBJ1-1, with 9 bases matching TRBD1. The CDR3 runs 15 residues from the cysteine to the phenylalanine. The sequence is cut down to CDR3 DNA, 45 bases in frame from base 1. Trimming accounts for 5 bases at V and 5 bases at J, while the number of junction bases matched to no gene is 9. According to the germline V gene (reference sequence), CDR1 reads LNHDA and CDR2 reads SQIVND. Joined to the reference TRBV19 and TRBJ1-1 proteins, this CDR3 gives the full variable domain: DGGITQSPKYLFRKEGQNVTLSCEQNLNHDAMYWYRQDPGQGLRLIYYSQIVNDFQKGDIAEGYSVSREKKESFPLTVTSAQKNPTAFYLCASSLLQGARTEAFFGQGTRLTVV.